The following is a T cell receptor (beta chain) sequence with its context. Its target is not known. Hyperthyroidism patients were newly diagnosed, under 2 months' duration, aged 18 to 65. A volume of about 9.7 ml of fresh peripheral blood supplied the PBMCs. The TCR beta CDR3 regions underwent amplification from RNA transcripts. Second-round multiplex PCR came after first-round RT-PCR with HTBI primers. MiXCR, run by TCRdb on the multiplex PCR reads, gives a single entry per CDR3 protein. The sample lists under 800,000 distinct CDR3 sequences, about a fifth occurring once. This entry is derived from a study of Graves' ophthalmopathy and Graves' hyperthyroidism. The study's findings and limits: Most thyroid-expanded clonotypes exceeding 0.001 frequency were also found in blood. Sensitivity of around 67% and specificity of approximately 73% were achieved by the model that predicted ophthalmopathy progression.

V lost 3 bases, J lost 3 bases, and 2 bases stayed unmatched. In germline, CDR1 is MNHNS, CDR2 SASEGT. This CDR3 has 14 residues. The sequencing sample was made of peripheral blood. The chain uses TRBV6-1 and TRBJ2-5; TRBD2 matches 9 bases. The receptor comes from a woman aged 18-29 years with stable Graves' hyperthyroidism. Some clones in this sample may be carry-over from other donors' samples. The CDR3 nucleotides read TGTGCCAGCAGTGAGGCTAGCGGGAAAGAGACCCAGTACTTC. It yields the protein CASSEASGKETQYF.